One and the same sample provided the 20 T cell receptor beta chains below, sequenced in a study of response to subunit inactivated influenza vaccine. One entry per CDR3 protein, called by TCRdb with MiXCR from the RT-PCR reads. The repertoire holds roughly 650,000 distinct CDR3 sequences, with about 14% as singletons. The sample here was PBMCs from blood, taken approximately 15 days before vaccination. The receptors come from a man aged 45-65 years who received an inactivated influenza vaccine.

The J gene is TRBJ2-7, the V gene TRBV3-1; TRBD2 is a possible D gene (5 bases). Germline CDR1 reads LGHDT; CDR2 reads YNNKEL (reference sequence). The CDR3 contains 17 residues. The V gene lost 0 bases and the J gene lost 3 bases, with 18 bases spanning the gap. The CDR3 reads CASSQDSAEAVGYEQYF. CDR3 in DNA: TGTGCCAGCAGCCAAGATTCGGCGGAGGCCGTTGGCTACGAGCAGTACTTC.

In this sample, this clonotype turned up a few times. This chain uses TRBV11-2 with TRBJ2-1; TRBD2 aligns across 10 bases. Germline CDR1 and CDR2: SGHAT and FQNNGV. After removal of 6 bases from V and 5 bases from J, the junction contained 13 bases not matched to a gene. The CDR3 has 17 residues. The CDR3 protein is CASRALSGRTLHNEQFF. In nucleotides, the CDR3 is TGTGCCAGCAGGGCCCTTAGCGGGAGGACATTACACAATGAGCAGTTCTTC. The full variable domain, with the rest looked up from reference TRBV11-2 and TRBJ2-1, is EAGVAQSPRYKIIEKRQSVAFWCNPISGHATLYWYQQILGQGPKLLIQFQNNGVVDDSQLPKDRFSAERLKGVDSTLKIQPAKLEDSAVYLCASRALSGRTLHNEQFFGPGTRLTVL.

This sequence joins TRBV5-5 and TRBJ2-2, with D perhaps matching TRBD2 (6 bases). Germline lookup yields CDR1 SGHKS and CDR2 YYEKEE (reference sequence). This CDR3 has 15 amino acids. Trimming cost V 4 bases and J 1 base, with 11 bases left between them. CDR3 bases: TGTGCCAGCAGCGGGGGGAGGCTGAACACCGGGGAGCTGTTTTTT. This codes for CASSGGRLNTGELFF.

This clonotype has more than one count but fewer than ten. This chain uses TRBV6-2 or TRBV6-3 with TRBJ2-1; 7 bases map to TRBD1. With V trimmed by 6 bases and J by 4 bases, 9 bases remained unmatched. The germline V gene encodes CDR1 MNHEY and CDR2 SVGEGT. The CDR3 length is 15 residues. This CDR3 is CASRQTGTEYNEQFF. In DNA form, the CDR3 reads TGTGCCAGCAGGCAGACAGGGACCGAATACAATGAGCAGTTCTTC.

This clonotype was recorded a few times. The chain links TRBV20-1 to TRBJ1-2; D is perhaps TRBD1 (6 bases). V lost 6 bases, J lost 10 bases, and 15 bases lay in between. The CDR3 runs to 11 residues. Germline CDR1 DFQATT, CDR2 SNEGSKA (reference sequence). Here the CDR3 reads CSAIDRSAYTF. The CDR3 DNA is TGCAGTGCCATAGACAGGAGCGCCTACACCTTC.

The chain combines TRBV5-5 with TRBJ1-1, with 9 nucleotides matching TRBD1. V shed 0 bases, J shed 4 bases, and the junction held 4 bases outside the gene matches. The CDR3 length is 15 residues. Germline-derived CDR1 and CDR2 are SGHKS and YYEKEE (reference sequence). The CDR3 reads CASSLEGQGITEAFF. DNA of the CDR3: TGTGCCAGCAGCTTGGAGGGACAGGGAATCACTGAAGCTTTCTTT.

This chain joins TRBV6-5 and TRBJ2-6, with no clear D. CDR1 and CDR2 (germline): MNHEY, SVGAGI. Trimming took 0 bases from V and 0 from J, leaving 9 bases between them. The CDR3 covers 17 residues. The CDR3 DNA follows: TGTGCCAGCAGTTACTCTAGGGCAACCTCTGGGGCCAACGTCCTGACTTTC. As protein: CASSYSRATSGANVLTF.

The rearrangement links TRBV5-1 to TRBJ1-4; D gene uncertain. Germline values: CDR1 SGHRS, CDR2 YFSETQ. This CDR3 contains 15 residues. Trimming removed 4 bases at V and 0 bases at J, with 10 bases between. CDR3 bases: TGCGCCAGCAGCCCTTTTAGTGCAACTAATGAAAAACTGTTTTTT. Amino acids: CASSPFSATNEKLFF. Based on the CDR3 plus reference TRBV5-1 and TRBJ1-4, the full variable domain is KAGVTQTPRYLIKTRGQQVTLSCSPISGHRSVSWYQQTPGQGLQFLFEYFSETQRNKGNFPGRFSGRQFSNSRSEMNVSTLELGDSALYLCASSPFSATNEKLFFGSGTQLSVL.

This clonotype occurred a few times. This chain uses TRBV6-2 or TRBV6-3 with TRBJ1-4; no clear D gene. The germline V gene has CDR1 MNHEY and CDR2 SVGEGT. The CDR3 is 15 amino acids. Trimming pared 5 bases from V and 8 bases from J, leaving 18 bases between. The DNA for the CDR3 is TGTGCCAGCAGTCCCGGACGGACCGCGGAGGAAAAACTGTTTTTT. It encodes CASSPGRTAEEKLFF.

In its sample, this clonotype was seen many times. The chain employs TRBV5-1 and TRBJ2-1, with 7 positions matching TRBD2. CDR3 length equals 18 residues. Trimming took 1 base from V and 5 from J; bases not matched to a gene: 15. The germline CDR1 and CDR2 sequences are SGHRS and YFSETQ. CDR3 region: CASSLYYGKREFDNEQFF. The CDR3 bases are TGCGCCAGCAGCTTGTATTACGGGAAGCGGGAATTCGACAATGAGCAGTTCTTC.

The chain carries TRBV15 and TRBJ2-7, with D perhaps being TRBD1 or TRBD2 (5 bases each). The V end was cut by 6 bases, the J end by 5 bases, with 14 bases between. CDR1 and CDR2 from the germline V gene are LNHNV and YYDKDF (reference sequence). The CDR3 runs to 13 residues. The CDR3 DNA sequence: TGTGCCACCAGGAAGGGGACCCGCGACGAGCAGTACTTC. Translating gives CATRKGTRDEQYF.

This clonotype was seen only a few times. The CDR3 protein is CASVAGGPGNEQFF. CDR3 sequence (DNA): TGTGCCAGCGTTGCGGGGGGGCCGGGGAATGAGCAGTTCTTC. The chain employs TRBV2 and TRBJ2-1; 9 bases are a match to TRBD2. This CDR3 spans 14 amino acids. Germline V lookup: CDR1 SNHLY, CDR2 FYNNEI. V lost 8 bases, J lost 7 bases, and 9 bases stayed unmatched.

The rearrangement joins TRBV5-1 to TRBJ2-3; TRBD2 matches at 9 bases. The CDR3 loop spans 16 amino acids. Germline CDR1 reads SGHRS; CDR2 reads YFSETQ. V lost 0 bases and J lost 4; bases outside the gene matches: 6. The CDR3 coding sequence is TGCGCCAGCAGCTTGGAGCTAGCGGGGCTGTCAGATACGCAGTATTTT. It yields the protein CASSLELAGLSDTQYF.

This clonotype was observed a few times. The chain uses TRBV7-9 and TRBJ2-5; D gene unclear. The V and J ends lost 0 bases and 2 bases respectively, with 7 bases between them. The CDR3 covers 14 residues. The germline V gene encodes CDR1 SEHNR and CDR2 FQNEAQ (reference sequence). The CDR3 DNA reads TGTGCCAGCAGCTTAGCGTCGGATCAAGAGACCCAGTACTTC. Amino acid sequence: CASSLASDQETQYF.

This clonotype appeared many times. This chain connects TRBV18 to TRBJ2-1; tentative D call: TRBD1 (7 bases). CDR3 length: 15 residues. Trimming stripped 3 bases from V and 3 bases from J, with 12 bases between. CDR1 and CDR2 (germline): KGHSH, LQKENI. The CDR3 region is CASSPGGTVYNEQFF. CDR3 in DNA: TGTGCCAGCTCACCCGGAGGGACAGTCTACAATGAGCAGTTCTTC.

There are a few counts of this clonotype. This chain links TRBV24-1 with TRBJ2-1; a possible D gene is TRBD2 (5 bases). The CDR3 runs 11 residues. Germline lookup yields CDR1 KGHDR and CDR2 SFDVKD. Trimming stripped 9 bases from V and 4 bases from J, with 6 bases between. CDR3 DNA sequence: TGTGCCACCGGACTGTACAATGAGCAGTTCTTC. Its protein is CATGLYNEQFF.

This clonotype was counted between two and nine times. The rearrangement uses TRBV29-1 and TRBJ2-2; 7 bases line up with TRBD2. Germline V gene lookup returns CDR1 SQVTM and CDR2 ANQGSEA. The CDR3 sequence is 13 residues long. Germline trimming cut 6 bases from V and 5 bases from J; bases unmatched to any gene: 6. The CDR3 loop reads CSVRGRFTGELFF. As DNA, the CDR3 is TGCAGCGTGCGCGGGAGATTTACCGGGGAGCTGTTTTTT.

This clonotype has a handful of counts. V usage is TRBV28 and J usage is TRBJ2-5, with D perhaps being TRBD1 or TRBD2 (5 bases each). The V gene lost 6 bases and the J gene lost 1 base, with 12 bases spanning the gap. Germline values: CDR1 MDHEN, CDR2 SYDVKM. The CDR3 is 14 residues long. The CDR3 DNA follows: TGTGCCAGCAGAGCCGGGGCGACCCAAGAGACCCAGTACTTC. This codes for CASRAGATQETQYF.

The chain uses TRBV5-5 and TRBJ1-2; tentatively, D is TRBD1 (6 bases). Germline lookup yields CDR1 SGHKS and CDR2 YYEKEE (reference sequence). V was pared by 4 bases and J by 3 bases, with 19 bases between. This CDR3 region has 16 residues. CDR3 amino acids: CASSPRTARVDYGYTF. The CDR3 DNA sequence: TGTGCCAGCAGCCCGCGGACAGCCCGAGTGGACTATGGCTACACCTTC.

The chain has TRBV5-4 and TRBJ2-3; D may be TRBD1 or TRBD2 (5 bases each). Trimming took 4 bases from V and 6 from J, leaving 12 bases between them. The CDR3 has 13 amino acids. The germline CDR1 and CDR2 sequences are SGHNT and YYREEE (reference sequence). The CDR3 is CASSDTEGDTQYF. CDR3 in DNA: TGTGCCAGCAGCGATACAGAGGGGGATACGCAGTATTTT.